The rows below give T cell receptor beta chains drawn from one sample of a study of patients and donors after allogeneic stem cell transplantation. TCRdb reanalysed the RT-PCR reads using MiXCR and keeps one entry per CDR3 protein. The sample contains about 100,000 distinct CDR3 sequences, approximately 40% of which appear only once. The sample comprised blood, either unsorted or a sorted T cell fraction (not recorded which). All receptors derive from a human donor who was either an allogeneic HSCT recipient or a stem cell or donor lymphocyte infusion donor (not recorded which). It is not recorded whose cells these are; they may come from a transplant donor. Each CDR3 is given with its conserved first and last residue. A D gene is named only where the DNA matches it firmly. Clone size is stated in some rows and not others, as once, few, many or a class when expanded.

V gene: TRBV5-1
D gene: .
clone size: .
J gene: TRBJ2-1
CDR3 DNA: TGCGCCAGCACCGAGGGCGGGACCCAGAAGAATGAGCAGTTCTTC
CDR3 protein: CASTEGGTQKNEQFF

V gene: TRBV20-1
D gene: .
clone size: .
J gene: TRBJ2-1
CDR3 DNA: TGCAGTGCTACCCGACACCGTTACAATGAGCAGTTCTTC
CDR3 protein: CSATRHRYNEQFF

V gene: TRBV10-1
D gene: TRBD1
clone size: .
J gene: TRBJ2-7
CDR3 DNA: TGCGCCAGCAGTCTCAAACAGGGGACCATCTACGAGCAGTACTTC
CDR3 protein: CASSLKQGTIYEQYF

V gene: TRBV12-5
D gene: .
clone size: .
J gene: TRBJ1-5
CDR3 DNA: TGTGCTAGTGGTTTGGTACGGGGGTTACAGGGCGGTCAGCCCCAGCATTTT
CDR3 protein: CASGLVRGLQGGQPQHF

V gene: TRBV12-3/TRBV12-4
D gene: .
clone size: .
J gene: TRBJ1-4
CDR3 DNA: TGTGCCAGCATCGTCGGCAGGCATGAAAAACTGTTTTTT
CDR3 protein: CASIVGRHEKLFF

V gene: TRBV4-3
D gene: .
clone size: .
J gene: TRBJ2-3
CDR3 DNA: TGCGCCAGCAGCCAAGGGGAAGCAGATACGCAGTATTTT
CDR3 protein: CASSQGEADTQYF

V gene: TRBV14
D gene: .
clone size: few
J gene: TRBJ1-6
CDR3 DNA: TGTGCCAGCAGCCTCCAAGTGTACAGCCGTAATTCACCCCTCCACTTT
CDR3 protein: CASSLQVYSRNSPLHF

V gene: TRBV20-1
D gene: TRBD1
clone size: many
J gene: TRBJ1-2
CDR3 DNA: TGCAGTGCTAGGGATGGGACAGGGGGAATAGTCTATGGCTACACCTTC
CDR3 protein: CSARDGTGGIVYGYTF

V gene: TRBV28
D gene: .
clone size: .
J gene: TRBJ2-7
CDR3 DNA: TGTGCCAGCAGTGACTTCCTGATTTGGCAGTACTTC
CDR3 protein: CASSDFLIWQYF

V gene: TRBV12-3/TRBV12-4
D gene: .
clone size: few
J gene: TRBJ2-5
CDR3 DNA: TGTGCCAGCAGTTCACGGGGGACAGATCAAGAGACCCAGTACTTC
CDR3 protein: CASSSRGTDQETQYF

V gene: TRBV12-3/TRBV12-4
D gene: TRBD2
clone size: few
J gene: TRBJ2-2
CDR3 DNA: TGTGCCAGCAACCGTTTGGGAGGGAAGGTCGGGGAGCTGTTTTTT
CDR3 protein: CASNRLGGKVGELFF

V gene: TRBV15
D gene: TRBD1
clone size: few
J gene: TRBJ1-6
CDR3 DNA: TGTGCCACCAGTAGGACAGGGCTTTCACCCCTCCACTTT
CDR3 protein: CATSRTGLSPLHF

V gene: TRBV25-1
D gene: .
clone size: .
J gene: TRBJ1-4
CDR3 DNA: TGTGCCAGCAGTGAACCCAATGAAAAACTGTTTTTT
CDR3 protein: CASSEPNEKLFF

V gene: TRBV20-1
D gene: TRBD1
clone size: .
J gene: TRBJ1-5
CDR3 DNA: TGCAGTGCTAGGGACAGGGGGCAGAATCAGCCCCAGCATTTT
CDR3 protein: CSARDRGQNQPQHF

V gene: TRBV20-1
D gene: TRBD1
clone size: few
J gene: TRBJ1-2
CDR3 DNA: TGCGCCGCTGGGACAGCATATGGCTACACCTTC
CDR3 protein: CAAGTAYGYTF

V gene: TRBV24-1
D gene: TRBD1
clone size: .
J gene: TRBJ2-5
CDR3 DNA: TGTGCCACCAGTGATACCTGGACAGGGCTGGAGACCCAGTACTTC
CDR3 protein: CATSDTWTGLETQYF

V gene: TRBV9
D gene: .
clone size: .
J gene: TRBJ1-6
CDR3 DNA: TGTGCCAGCAGCGGGACAGAAATATCACCCCTCCACTTT
CDR3 protein: CASSGTEISPLHF

V gene: TRBV27
D gene: TRBD1
clone size: few
J gene: TRBJ1-6
CDR3 DNA: TGTGCCAGCAGTTTATTATATCGACAGGGCGGCGGTTCACCCCTCCACTTT
CDR3 protein: CASSLLYRQGGGSPLHF

V gene: TRBV20-1
D gene: .
clone size: .
J gene: TRBJ1-2
CDR3 DNA: TGCAGTGCGACCCGGGACTCCCTCTATGGCTACACCTTC
CDR3 protein: CSATRDSLYGYTF

V gene: TRBV6-5
D gene: .
clone size: .
J gene: TRBJ2-1
CDR3 DNA: TGTGCCAGCAGGGGGGGCAATGAGCAGTTCTTC
CDR3 protein: CASRGGNEQFF

V gene: TRBV30
D gene: .
clone size: .
J gene: TRBJ1-1
CDR3 DNA: TGTGCCTGGGCAGACACGAACACTGAAGCTTTCTTT
CDR3 protein: CAWADTNTEAFF

V gene: TRBV6-5
D gene: TRBD1
clone size: .
J gene: TRBJ2-1
CDR3 DNA: TGTGCCAGCAGGCGAACAGGGATAGGGACAGCCCACTTCAATGAGCAGTTCTTC
CDR3 protein: CASRRTGIGTAHFNEQFF

V gene: TRBV5-1
D gene: TRBD2
clone size: .
J gene: TRBJ2-3
CDR3 DNA: TGCGCCAGCCGACTAGCGGGAGCAGATACGCAGTATTTT
CDR3 protein: CASRLAGADTQYF

V gene: TRBV24-1
D gene: .
clone size: .
J gene: TRBJ2-7
CDR3 DNA: TGTGCCACCAGTGATCCACGACAGGGAGGCGACGAGCAGTACTTC
CDR3 protein: CATSDPRQGGDEQYF

V gene: TRBV6-1
D gene: .
clone size: few
J gene: TRBJ2-1
CDR3 DNA: TGTGCCAGCAGCCGACAGGGGATGACTAGCGGTCCATACAATGAGCAGTTCTTC
CDR3 protein: CASSRQGMTSGPYNEQFF

V gene: TRBV4-3
D gene: .
clone size: .
J gene: TRBJ2-2
CDR3 DNA: TGCGCCAGCAGCCAAGATGGGGGCCCCCTACCCGGGGAGCTGTTTTTT
CDR3 protein: CASSQDGGPLPGELFF

V gene: TRBV7-2
D gene: .
clone size: .
J gene: TRBJ2-1
CDR3 DNA: TGTGCCAGCAGCCTCCGGGACGCCTACAATGAGCAGTTCTTC
CDR3 protein: CASSLRDAYNEQFF